This T cell receptor (beta chain) is drawn from a study of T cell changes during pregnancy in multiple sclerosis. The method was immunoSEQ multiplex PCR; TCRdb's version includes in-frame clones alone and lacks a portion of them. The sample has about 49,000 clones; around 87% are singletons. V lost 4 bases to trimming and J lost 9 bases, with 13 bases between them. CDR1 and CDR2 (germline): MNHEY, SVGAGI. CDR3 length equals 14 residues. This TCR was recovered from a female donor in good health, enrolled as a control in a pregnancy study. V usage is TRBV6-5 and J usage is TRBJ1-6; D is perhaps TRBD1 (5 bases). Sequencing was performed on peripheral blood, taken after pregnancy. CDR3 sequence (DNA): TGTGCCAGCAGTTTCGGGGGGGAAGCTTCACCCCTCCACTTT. As protein: CASSFGGEASPLHF.